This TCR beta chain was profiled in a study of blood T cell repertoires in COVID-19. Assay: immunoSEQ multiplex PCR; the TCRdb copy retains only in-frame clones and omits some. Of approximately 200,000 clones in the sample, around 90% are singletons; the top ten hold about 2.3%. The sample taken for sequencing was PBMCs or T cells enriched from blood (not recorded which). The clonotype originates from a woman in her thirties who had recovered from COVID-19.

The CDR3 loop is CASSETGWDTEAFF. The CDR3 nucleotides are TGTGCCAGCAGTGAAACAGGGTGGGACACTGAAGCTTTCTTT. The rearrangement links TRBV25-1 to TRBJ1-1; D is possibly TRBD1 (6 bases). The CDR3 runs 14 residues. Trimming pared 2 bases from V and 3 bases from J, leaving 10 bases between. CDR1 MGHDK and CDR2 SYGVNS come from the germline V gene.